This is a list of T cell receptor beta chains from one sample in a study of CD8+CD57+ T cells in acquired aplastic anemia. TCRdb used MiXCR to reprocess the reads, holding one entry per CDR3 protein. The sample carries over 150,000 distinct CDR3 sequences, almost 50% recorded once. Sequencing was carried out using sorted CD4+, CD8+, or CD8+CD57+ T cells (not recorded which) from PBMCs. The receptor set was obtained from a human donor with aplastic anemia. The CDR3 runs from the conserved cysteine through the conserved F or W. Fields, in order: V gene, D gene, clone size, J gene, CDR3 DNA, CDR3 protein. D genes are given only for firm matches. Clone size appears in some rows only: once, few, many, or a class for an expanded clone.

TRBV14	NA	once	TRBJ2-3	TGTGCCAGCAGCCAAGATGCAGCGGATACGCAGTATTTT	CASSQDAADTQYF
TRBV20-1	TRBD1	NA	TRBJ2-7	TGCAGTGCGAGATCTCAGGACAGGGGGACTTACGAGCAGTACTTC	CSARSQDRGTYEQYF
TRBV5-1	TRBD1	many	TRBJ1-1	TGCGCCAGCAGCTTGTCGGGACAGAGGAACACTGAAGCTTTCTTT	CASSLSGQRNTEAFF
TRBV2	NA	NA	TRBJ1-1	TGTGCCAGCAGTGCCCAGGTGAACACTGAAGCTTTCTTT	CASSAQVNTEAFF
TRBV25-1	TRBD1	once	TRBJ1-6	TGTGCCAGCAGTTTGTTTAACCCGGGACAGTTTGATTCACCCCTCCACTTT	CASSLFNPGQFDSPLHF
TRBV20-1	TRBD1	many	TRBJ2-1	TGCAGTGCTACCCCTTTCATCCCGGGACAGAGAAACAATGAGCAGTTCTTC	CSATPFIPGQRNNEQFF
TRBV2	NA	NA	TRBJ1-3	TGTGCCAGCAGTCCTGGGAGAAACACCATATATTTT	CASSPGRNTIYF
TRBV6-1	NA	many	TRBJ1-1	TGTGCCAGCAGACAGGGCTCTGGCACTGAAGCTTTCTTT	CASRQGSGTEAFF
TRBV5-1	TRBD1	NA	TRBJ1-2	TGCGCCAGCAGCTTGGGACAGGGTGACCTATATGGCTACACCTTC	CASSLGQGDLYGYTF
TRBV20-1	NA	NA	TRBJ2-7	TGCAGTGCTAACTCTGACATCTCCTACGAGCAGTACTTC	CSANSDISYEQYF
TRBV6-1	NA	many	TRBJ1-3	TGTGCCAGCAGCACGACATATAGCTCTGGAAACACCATATATTTT	CASSTTYSSGNTIYF
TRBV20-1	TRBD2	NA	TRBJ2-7	TGCAGTGCTAGAGATATAGCGGGAGCCGCCGCCGAGCAGTACTTC	CSARDIAGAAAEQYF
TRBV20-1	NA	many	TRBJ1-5	TGCAGTGCTAGTACCGGTGGGGGGGGCGACTATAGCAATCAGCCCCAGCATTTT	CSASTGGGGDYSNQPQHF
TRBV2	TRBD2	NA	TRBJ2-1	TGTGCCAGCAGTGAAGGTTGGCGTCTAGCGGGGGGGCCAAGACAAAAGTACAATGAGCAGTTCTTC	CASSEGWRLAGGPRQKYNEQFF
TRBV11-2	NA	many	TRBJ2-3	TGTGCCAGCACCAATGTCGATACGCAGTATTTT	CASTNVDTQYF
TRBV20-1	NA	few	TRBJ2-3	TGCAGTGCTAGAGACGGGAGTTTAAATACGCAGTATTTT	CSARDGSLNTQYF
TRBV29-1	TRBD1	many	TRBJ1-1	TGCAGCGTTGAAGGGACAGGGACTGAAGCTTTCTTT	CSVEGTGTEAFF
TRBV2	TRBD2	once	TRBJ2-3	TGTGCCAGCAGGAGGAGCGGGGGGACCACAGATACGCAGTATTTT	CASRRSGGTTDTQYF
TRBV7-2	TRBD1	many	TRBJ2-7	TGTGCCAGCAGCTCCCAGGGGGCGTTTGGGGAGCAGTACTTC	CASSSQGAFGEQYF
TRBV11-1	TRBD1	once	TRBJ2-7	TGTGCCAGCAGCCGCGGACAGGGACCCAACGAGCAGTACTTC	CASSRGQGPNEQYF
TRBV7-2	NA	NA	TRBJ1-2	TGTGCCAGCAGCTCGCAGGCGTTGTCTGGCTACACCTTC	CASSSQALSGYTF
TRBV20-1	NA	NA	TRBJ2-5	TGCAGTGCTGCGGGACACCAACAAGAGACCCAGTACTTC	CSAAGHQQETQYF
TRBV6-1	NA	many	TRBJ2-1	TGTGCCAGCAGTGACAATGAGCAGTTCTTC	CASSDNEQFF
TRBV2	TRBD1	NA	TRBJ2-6	TGTGCCAGCAGGCGACAGGGCTCTGGGGCCAACGTCCTGACTTTC	CASRRQGSGANVLTF
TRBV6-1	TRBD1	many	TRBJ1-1	TGTGCCAGCAGTACAGGGGGTGTCACTGAAGCTTTCTTT	CASSTGGVTEAFF